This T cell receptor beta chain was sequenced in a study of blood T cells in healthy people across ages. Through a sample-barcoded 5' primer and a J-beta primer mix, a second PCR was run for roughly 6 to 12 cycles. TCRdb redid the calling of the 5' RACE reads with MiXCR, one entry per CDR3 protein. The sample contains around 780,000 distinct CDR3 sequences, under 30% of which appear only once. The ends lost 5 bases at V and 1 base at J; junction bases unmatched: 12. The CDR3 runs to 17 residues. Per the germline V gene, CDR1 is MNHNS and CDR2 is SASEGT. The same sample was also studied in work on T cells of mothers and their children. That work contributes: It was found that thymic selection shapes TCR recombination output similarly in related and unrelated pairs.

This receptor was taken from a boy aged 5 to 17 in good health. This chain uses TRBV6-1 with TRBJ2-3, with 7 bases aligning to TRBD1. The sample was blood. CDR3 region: CASSRGSQGVRTDTQYF. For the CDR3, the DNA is TGTGCCAGCAGTCGAGGTTCGCAGGGGGTCCGCACAGATACGCAGTATTTT.